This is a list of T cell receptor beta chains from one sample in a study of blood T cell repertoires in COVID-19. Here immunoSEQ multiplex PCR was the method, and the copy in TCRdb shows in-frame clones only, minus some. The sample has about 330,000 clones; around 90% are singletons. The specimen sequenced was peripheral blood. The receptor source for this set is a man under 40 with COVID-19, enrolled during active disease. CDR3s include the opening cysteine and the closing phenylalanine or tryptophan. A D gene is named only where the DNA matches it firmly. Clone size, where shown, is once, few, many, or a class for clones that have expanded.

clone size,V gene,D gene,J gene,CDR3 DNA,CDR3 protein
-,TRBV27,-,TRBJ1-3,TGTGCCAGCAGTCAAAACAGCGGGGACTCTGGAAACACCATATATTTT,CASSQNSGDSGNTIYF
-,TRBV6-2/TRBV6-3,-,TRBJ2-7,TGTGCCAGCAGTTCCATCGACAGGTCCTACGAGCAGTACTTC,CASSSIDRSYEQYF
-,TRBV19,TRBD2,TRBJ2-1,TGTGCCAGTAGGCTAGCGGGAGGGTTTTACAATGAGCAGTTCTTC,CASRLAGGFYNEQFF
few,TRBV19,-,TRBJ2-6,TGTGCCAGTAGTATTCCCGGCTCTGGGGCCAACGTCCTGACTTTC,CASSIPGSGANVLTF
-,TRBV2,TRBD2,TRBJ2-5,TGTGCCAGCAGTAGGGCTAGCGGGAGAGAGACCCAGTACTTC,CASSRASGRETQYF
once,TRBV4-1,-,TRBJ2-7,TGCGCCAGCAGCCAAGTCATAGGGGGTCTGGGGGAGCAGTACTTC,CASSQVIGGLGEQYF
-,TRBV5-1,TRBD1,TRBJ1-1,TGCGCCAGCAGCTTTATGTCCGGGGACAGGGGGCCGAACACTGAAGCTTTCTTT,CASSFMSGDRGPNTEAFF
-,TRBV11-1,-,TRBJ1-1,TGTGCCAGCAGCTCCGGGATCCCGCTCAACACTGAAGCTTTCTTT,CASSSGIPLNTEAFF
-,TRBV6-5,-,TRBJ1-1,TGTGCCAGCAGGAAACGGGAAGGGACTGAAGCTTTCTTT,CASRKREGTEAFF
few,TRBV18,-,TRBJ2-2,TGTGCCAGCTCACCAGGGCTGGGTACCGGGGAGCTGTTTTTT,CASSPGLGTGELFF
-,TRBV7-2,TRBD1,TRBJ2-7,TGTGCCAGCAGCTACCGGGACAGGGGCTACGAGCAGTACTTC,CASSYRDRGYEQYF
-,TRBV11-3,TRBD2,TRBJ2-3,TGTGCCAGCAGCCACGCTAGCGGGGGGGAGTATACGCAGTATTTT,CASSHASGGEYTQYF
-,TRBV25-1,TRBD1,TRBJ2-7,TGTGCCAGCAGTGATCCCGGACAGGGGGCTTTCTACGAGCAGTACTTC,CASSDPGQGAFYEQYF
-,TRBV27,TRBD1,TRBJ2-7,TGTGCCAGCAGTCCCGGGACAGTTCTCTACGAGCAGTACTTC,CASSPGTVLYEQYF
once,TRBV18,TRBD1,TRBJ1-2,TGTGCCAGCTCACCTTCGGGACAGGGGGCTTTTGGCTACACCTTC,CASSPSGQGAFGYTF
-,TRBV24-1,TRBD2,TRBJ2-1,TGTGCCACCAGTGATTTCCCACTAGCGGGAGGATACAATGAGCAGTTCTTC,CATSDFPLAGGYNEQFF
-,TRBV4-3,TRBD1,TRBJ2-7,TGCGCCAGCAGCCACAAGTTCCCGCTCGGGACAGGCTCCTACGAGCAGTACTTC,CASSHKFPLGTGSYEQYF
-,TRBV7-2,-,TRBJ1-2,TGTGCCAGCAGCTTAGTCGGGATCAGCTATGGCTACACCTTC,CASSLVGISYGYTF
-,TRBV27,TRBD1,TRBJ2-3,TGTGCCAGCGCGGACAGGTCCAGCACAGATACGCAGTATTTT,CASADRSSTDTQYF
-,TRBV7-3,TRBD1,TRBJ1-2,TGTGCCAGCAGCTTAATGGGCAGGGGGGAGCATGGCTACACCTTC,CASSLMGRGEHGYTF
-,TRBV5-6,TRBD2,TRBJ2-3,TGTGCCAGCAGCCAGGGACTAGCGGTAAGGAACACAGATACGCAGTATTTT,CASSQGLAVRNTDTQYF
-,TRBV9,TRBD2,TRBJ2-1,TGTGCCAGCAGCGTAGCCGGGGGGAATGAGCAGTTCTTC,CASSVAGGNEQFF
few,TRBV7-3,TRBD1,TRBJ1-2,TGTGCCAGCAGCCCAACGACTGGACAGGGAGACAATGGCTACACCTTC,CASSPTTGQGDNGYTF
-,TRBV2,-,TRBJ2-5,TGTGCCAGCAGCCTAACCGGAGAGACCCAGTACTTC,CASSLTGETQYF